The present T cell receptor (beta chain) was sequenced within a study of T cell responses to AZD1222 COVID-19 vaccine. Findings and caveats of the study: Unmutated variant regions reportedly attract nearly half of all spike-specific TCRs.

Germline assignment: CDR1 LNHDA and CDR2 SQIVND (reference sequence). This CDR3 is 16 amino acids long. V trimming: 2 bases; J trimming: 0 bases; junction bases outside the gene matches: 6. This table comes from immunoSEQ multiplex PCR, and its TCRdb copy is limited to in-frame clones, with some not included. The sample yields about 160,000 clones, roughly nine tenths seen once. A note on this clone: Its antigen is unidentified.

Sequenced here: peripheral blood, sampled on day 0 of AZD1222 vaccination. The receptor was derived from an adult in good health. The J gene is TRBJ1-1, the V gene TRBV19; 7 bases match TRBD1. CDR3 amino acids: CASSIMGQSMNTEAFF. The CDR3 coding sequence is TGTGCCAGTAGTATAATGGGACAGTCTATGAACACTGAAGCTTTCTTT. The variable domain in full, with the rest retrieved from reference TRBV19 and TRBJ1-1, is DGGITQSPKYLFRKEGQNVTLSCEQNLNHDAMYWYRQDPGQGLRLIYYSQIVNDFQKGDIAEGYSVSREKKESFPLTVTSAQKNPTAFYLCASSIMGQSMNTEAFFGQGTRLTVV.